The 6 T cell receptor beta chains below come from one sample, sequenced in a study of shared clonotypes between healthy human individuals. The repertoire was sequenced with immunoSEQ multiplex PCR; TCRdb's copy has only in-frame clones and lacks some. In the table there are over a million clones, around 95% of which are singletons. The sequencing sample was made of naive CD4+ T cells sorted from blood. As for subset: CD45RA+ positively selected. These receptor sequences come from a man younger than 40 in good health.

In the case of this clone: This specimen includes other DNA sequences encoding the same CDR3. The chain recombines TRBV30 with TRBJ2-1; D unclear. The CDR3 totals 15 residues. Trimming took off 0 bases at V and 1 base at J, with 10 bases between the two ends. Germline assignment: CDR1 GTSNPN and CDR2 SVGIG (reference sequence). The DNA for the CDR3 is TGTGCCTGGAGTGTGTTGTCCGGGTCCTACAATGAGCAGTTCTTC. Protein: CAWSVLSGSYNEQFF.

This clone was found once. The V call is TRBV28, the J call TRBJ2-1, with 7 bases aligning to TRBD1. The CDR3 runs to 12 residues. Germline V gene lookup returns CDR1 MDHEN and CDR2 SYDVKM. The ends lost 5 bases at V and 11 bases at J; junction bases unmatched: 6. The CDR3 protein is CASSMTGTKQFF. The CDR3 nucleotides are TGTGCCAGCAGTATGACAGGGACAAAGCAGTTCTTC.

The chain is built from TRBV27 and TRBJ2-7; 8 nucleotides agree with TRBD1. The germline V gene encodes CDR1 MNHEY and CDR2 SMNVEV (reference sequence). CDR3 size: 12 residues. J gave up 7 bases and V 4 bases, and 3 bases lay outside the gene matches. The CDR3 coding sequence is TGTGCCAGCAGTTACAGGGGGTCGGAGCAGTACTTC. Protein sequence: CASSYRGSEQYF.

V gene TRBV7-9 combines with J gene TRBJ2-3, with TRBD2 matching 8 bases. Germline V gene sequence: CDR1 SEHNR, CDR2 FQNEAQ (reference sequence). Losses at the gene ends were 7 bases for V and 4 bases for J; bases not matched to a gene: 22. The CDR3 covers 19 residues. The CDR3 sequence is CASNYPEKLGSSGADTQYF. The CDR3 region has the DNA TGTGCCAGCAACTACCCCGAGAAGCTAGGGAGTAGCGGGGCAGATACGCAGTATTTT.

V is TRBV10-2 and J is TRBJ2-1, with D possibly being TRBD2 (6 bases). CDR1 and CDR2 from the germline V gene are WSHSY and SAAADI. This CDR3 contains 15 residues. V was shortened by 4 bases and J by 8 bases, with 18 bases between the two germline ends. The CDR3 reads CASSVSGTVVDEQFF. The CDR3 region has the DNA TGCGCCAGCAGTGTTAGCGGAACAGTAGTCGATGAGCAGTTCTTC.

The V gene is TRBV18, the J gene TRBJ2-3; possibly TRBD2 for D (6 bases). The CDR3 is made up of 16 amino acids. Deletions cut 5 bases from V and 2 bases from J, with 17 bases between. Germline assignment: CDR1 KGHSH and CDR2 LQKENI. The CDR3 DNA reads as TGTGCCAGCTCAGCACTTAGCGGCCAAACCACAGATACGCAGTATTTT. Amino acid sequence: CASSALSGQTTDTQYF.